The clone carrying this T cell receptor beta chain has just a few counts. What it binds is unknown. The data were taken from a study of identical twins. Template switching (which added a universal primer site) was used, and cDNA carried unique molecular identifiers. A single record per CDR3 protein comes from TCRdb applying MiXCR to the 5' RACE reads. The table has some 330,000 distinct CDR3 sequences, approximately 9.1% seen once. Regarding the study as a whole: Less excess twin sharing appeared in beta out-of-frame sequences. Out-of-frame TCR alpha sharing observed in monozygotic twins exceeded model estimates. Without tracking the same donors, conclusions rested on cross-sectional statistical analysis.

V gave up 0 bases and J gave up 1 base, with 7 bases separating them. Germline values: CDR1 SGHRS, CDR2 YFSETQ. This CDR3 region has 14 residues. The V and J genes are TRBV5-1 and TRBJ1-2, with D unresolved. This clonotype was sampled from a woman in her 50s in good health. The material sequenced was naive T cells sorted from blood. CDR3 DNA sequence: TGCGCCAGCAGCTTGGCGCCCGATAACTATGGCTACACCTTC. Protein sequence: CASSLAPDNYGYTF.